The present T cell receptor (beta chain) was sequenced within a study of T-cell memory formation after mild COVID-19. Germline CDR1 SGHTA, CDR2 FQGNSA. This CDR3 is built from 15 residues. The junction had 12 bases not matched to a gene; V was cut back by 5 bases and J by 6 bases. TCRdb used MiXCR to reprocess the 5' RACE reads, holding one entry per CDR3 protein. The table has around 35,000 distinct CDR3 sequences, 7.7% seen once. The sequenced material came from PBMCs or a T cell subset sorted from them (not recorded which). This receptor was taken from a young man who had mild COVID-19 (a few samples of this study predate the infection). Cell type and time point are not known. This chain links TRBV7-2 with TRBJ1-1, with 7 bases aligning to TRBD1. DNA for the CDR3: TGTGCCAGCAGCCCTTATACCGGGACAGATTCTGAAGCTTTCTTT. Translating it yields CASSPYTGTDSEAFF.